This passage covers 2 T cell receptor beta chains from one sample sequenced in a study of CD8+ T cells in alopecia areata. Sample treatment: oral pan-JAK inhibitor, 5-10 mg twice daily. Extracted RNA was reverse transcribed into cDNA, the sequencing template. Data came from immunoSEQ multiplex PCR; TCRdb stores just in-frame clones and leaves some out. In the table there are 65,000 to 75,000 clones, about 30% of which are singletons. Specimen: CD8+ T cells sorted from blood, collected at week 4, from a patient treated with tofacitinib. These receptors were collected from a human donor with alopecia areata.

This clone occurred a few times. This likely reflects a read error, since a far larger clone is one base away. The sample contains more than one DNA sequence encoding this CDR3. The chain employs TRBV4-2 and TRBJ1-1; tentatively, D is TRBD1 (5 bases). CDR1 LGHNA and CDR2 YNFKEQ come from the germline V gene. CDR3 size: 12 residues. V was clipped by 5 bases and J by 4 bases, with 8 bases between them. The CDR3 region is CASSFGTTEAFF. CDR3 bases: TGTGCCAGCAGCTTCGGGACCACTGAAGCTTTCTTT.

This clone was recorded a few times. This rearrangement joins TRBV5-4 to TRBJ2-7; TRBD2 matches at 9 bases. CDR1 is SGHNT, CDR2 YYREEE, per germline (reference sequence). The CDR3 totals 15 residues. V trimming: 2 bases; J trimming: 3 bases; junction bases outside the gene matches: 6. As DNA, the CDR3 is TGTGCCAGCAGCTTAGGGACTAGCAGTTACTACGAGCAGTACTTC. This gives the protein CASSLGTSSYYEQYF.